This T cell receptor beta chain was sequenced for a study of a mutant IDH1 vaccine in newly diagnosed glioma. Study-wide background: Beginning 4-6 weeks after radiotherapy alone, or with temozolomide cycles, vaccination took place.

This table comes from immunoSEQ multiplex PCR, and its TCRdb copy is limited to in-frame clones, with some not included. The sample includes about 25,000 clones, around 77% of them seen just once. As for time point: week 11, during vaccination. The study gave 300 ug of mutant IDH1 20-mer peptide per vaccine dose, with topical imiquimod. Astrocytomas that were new, WHO grade 3 or 4, IDH1-mutant and ATRX-lost were present in the donors. The CDR3 is 18 residues long. Germline V gives CDR1 MGHRA, CDR2 YSYEKL. V lost 2 bases and J lost 0, with 16 bases in between. Comment on this clone: Its antigen is undetermined.

The chain combines TRBV4-1 with TRBJ2-2, with D possibly matching TRBD2 (6 bases). Sequences were derived from PBMCs, sampled from a glioma patient whose treatment included an IDH1 peptide vaccine. The source of this sequence is a young woman with glioma. The CDR3, as DNA: TGCGCCAGCAGCCAACATAACTCGGGACTGGCGAACACCGGGGAGCTGTTTTTT. This gives the protein CASSQHNSGLANTGELFF.